These 13 T cell receptor beta chains were sequenced from one sample in a study of blood T cells in healthy people across ages. Alongside a J-beta primer mix, a sample-barcoded 5' primer served in a second PCR lasting about 7 to 11 cycles. TCRdb used MiXCR to reprocess the 5' RACE reads, holding one entry per CDR3 protein. This sample has approximately 1.5 million distinct CDR3 sequences, with about 45% found just once. The sequencing sample was made of blood. The receptors were gathered from a woman younger than 35 in good health.

The rearrangement joins TRBV7-2 to TRBJ2-7; 8 bases match TRBD1. J was trimmed by 7 bases and V by 3 bases; bases with no gene match: 8. The CDR3 loop spans 14 amino acids. The V gene's germline CDR1 is SGHTA and CDR2 FQGNSA. CDR3 sequence reads: CASSFGDRSSEQYF. The DNA of the CDR3 is TGTGCCAGCAGCTTTGGGGACAGGTCGAGTGAGCAGTACTTC.

CDR3 sequence: CASSRDRVLEQFF. CDR3 in DNA: TGTGCCAGCAGCCGAGACAGGGTATTGGAGCAGTTCTTC. The genes are TRBV6-2 or TRBV6-3 and TRBJ2-1; 7 nucleotides match TRBD1. The CDR3 sequence is 13 residues long. Germline V gene data show CDR1 as MNHEY and CDR2 as SVGEGT. Germline trimming cut 6 bases from V and 10 bases from J; bases unmatched to any gene: 9.

The V call is TRBV20-1, the J call TRBJ2-5, with TRBD1 matching 9 bases. Near its end, the DNA agrees better with TRBJ2-4, so the J call may be wrong. The germline V gene encodes CDR1 DFQATT and CDR2 SNEGSKA (reference sequence). The CDR3 spans 15 residues. CDR3 DNA sequence: TGCAGTGCCCATGGACAGGGGAGCCACGGAAACATTCAGTACTTC. As protein: CSAHGQGSHGNIQYF.

The CDR3 reads CASSQDRTGASTDTQYF. The CDR3 region has the DNA TGCGCCAGCAGCCAAGATCGGACGGGAGCTAGCACAGATACGCAGTATTTT. The chain has TRBV4-3 and TRBJ2-3, with D perhaps matching TRBD2 (6 bases). The CDR3 covers 17 residues. Germline V gene data show CDR1 as LGHNA and CDR2 as YSLEER. The V and J ends lost 0 bases and 0 bases respectively, with 13 bases between them.

V and J are TRBV6-6 and TRBJ2-1; D assignment may be TRBD1 or TRBD2 (5 bases each). V was cut by 5 bases and J by 7 bases, with 12 bases left in between. The V gene's germline CDR1 is MNHNY and CDR2 SVGAGI (reference sequence). CDR3 size: 13 residues. CDR3 in amino acids: CASSPGPVNEQFF. The CDR3 nucleotides are TGTGCCAGCAGTCCGGGACCTGTGAATGAGCAGTTCTTC.

This chain connects TRBV20-1 to TRBJ2-7; 9 nucleotides align to TRBD1. Trimming at V came to 6 bases and at J to 2 bases, leaving 8 bases not matched to a gene. The germline CDR1 and CDR2 sequences are DFQATT and SNEGSKA (reference sequence). The CDR3 runs 14 residues. CDR3 coding DNA: TGCAGTGCGCAGACAGGGGGGTGGACCTACGAGCAGTACTTC. It codes for CSAQTGGWTYEQYF.

This chain connects TRBV12-3 or TRBV12-4 to TRBJ2-3, with 8 bases fitting TRBD1. V was clipped by 5 bases and J by 2 bases; unmatched bases: 9. CDR3 size: 16 residues. The CDR3, as DNA: TGTGCCAGCAGTCGGGGACAGGTTGGACTCACAGATACGCAGTATTTT. It is translated as CASSRGQVGLTDTQYF.

This clonotype was seen only once. The V gene is TRBV24-1, the J gene TRBJ2-1; D might be TRBD1 (6 bases). The V end was cut by 5 bases, the J end by 3 bases, with 10 bases between. The germline gives CDR1 KGHDR, CDR2 SFDVKD. The CDR3 has 14 residues. CDR3 sequence reads: CATSAAGDYNEQFF. CDR3 sequence (DNA): TGTGCCACCAGTGCTGCAGGGGACTACAATGAGCAGTTCTTC.

This chain joins TRBV19 and TRBJ2-7; possibly TRBD2 for D (6 bases). Germline CDR1 LNHDA, CDR2 SQIVND (reference sequence). This CDR3 comprises 15 residues. The V gene lost 3 bases and the J gene lost 0 bases, with 12 bases spanning the gap. The CDR3 reads CASSMPGGSSYEQYF. CDR3 DNA: TGTGCCAGTAGTATGCCCGGGGGAAGCTCCTACGAGCAGTACTTC.

The DNA of the CDR3 is TGCAGCGTTGAAGAGGGAATGGAGTATGGCTACACCTTC. This translates into CSVEEGMEYGYTF. This chain connects TRBV29-1 to TRBJ1-2; D uncertain. V lost 0 bases, J lost 5 bases, and 10 bases lay in between. This CDR3 has 13 residues. Germline V gene lookup returns CDR1 SQVTM and CDR2 ANQGSEA.

The gene calls are TRBV25-1 and TRBJ2-1; TRBD2 is a possible D gene (6 bases). Per the germline V gene, CDR1 is MGHDK and CDR2 is SYGVNS. CDR3 length equals 19 residues. Trimming stripped 4 bases from V and 6 bases from J, with 28 bases between. The CDR3 sequence is CASSGTNGPQAGRGNEQFF. The CDR3 bases are TGTGCCAGCAGTGGAACGAATGGCCCGCAGGCCGGGAGAGGCAATGAGCAGTTCTTC.

V gene TRBV27 combines with J gene TRBJ2-5; 10 bases line up with TRBD2. The germline V gene has CDR1 MNHEY and CDR2 SMNVEV (reference sequence). With V trimmed by 5 bases and J by 1 base, 4 bases remained unmatched. This CDR3 is 15 amino acids long. The CDR3 DNA sequence: TGTGCCAGCAGTCCCGGGACTAGCGTCCAAGAGACCCAGTACTTC. It specifies CASSPGTSVQETQYF.

The gene calls are TRBV4-3 and TRBJ2-6; the D gene is possibly TRBD1 (6 bases). CDR1 is LGHNA and CDR2 is YSLEER in the germline V gene. The germline V and J ends were trimmed by 0 bases and 10 bases, with 13 bases remaining between them. This CDR3 is 15 amino acids long. The CDR3 loop reads CASSQDGTGKNVLTF. CDR3 DNA sequence: TGCGCCAGCAGCCAAGATGGCACAGGGAAGAACGTCCTGACTTTC.